This entry features one TCR beta chain sequence. Authors' processing steps: Amplification of reference gene primers provided the estimated nucleated cell counts. Repertoires were generated with immunoSEQ multiplex PCR, while TCRdb's copy carries only in-frame clones and drops some. V, J and clone size reflect that table, while D and trimming were determined from the DNA. In the table there are about 180,000 clones, roughly nine tenths of which are singletons. V lost 2 bases to trimming and J lost 2 bases; unmatched junction nucleotides: 0. CDR3 length: 16 residues. Germline CDR1 is SGHTA and CDR2 is FQGTGA. The sample originates from a study of blood T cell repertoires in COVID-19. Study background: Sites across the United States, Italy and Spain contributed samples from acute and convalescent COVID-19. T cells, B-cell-depleted T cells, or PBMCs supplied cDNA or gDNA.

V gene TRBV7-3 combines with J gene TRBJ2-5, with TRBD2 matching 15 bases. The TCR originated in a man aged 18 to 30 who had recovered from COVID-19. The sample was peripheral blood. The CDR3 coding sequence is TGTGCCAGCAGCTTAGGACTAGCGGGAGGGCAAGAGACCCAGTACTTC. This gives the protein CASSLGLAGGQETQYF.